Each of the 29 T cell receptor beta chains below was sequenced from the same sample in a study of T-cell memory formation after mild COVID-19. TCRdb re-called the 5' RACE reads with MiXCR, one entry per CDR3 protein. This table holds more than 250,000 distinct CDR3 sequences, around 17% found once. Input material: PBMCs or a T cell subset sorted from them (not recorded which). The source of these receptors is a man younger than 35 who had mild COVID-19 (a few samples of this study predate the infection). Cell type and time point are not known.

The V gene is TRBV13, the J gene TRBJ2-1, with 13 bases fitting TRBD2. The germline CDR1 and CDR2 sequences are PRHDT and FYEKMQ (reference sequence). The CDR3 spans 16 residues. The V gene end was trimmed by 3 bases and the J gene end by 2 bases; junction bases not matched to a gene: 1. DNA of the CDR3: TGTGCCAGCAGCTTGGGGACTAGCGGGGCCTACAATGAGCAGTTCTTC. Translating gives CASSLGTSGAYNEQFF.

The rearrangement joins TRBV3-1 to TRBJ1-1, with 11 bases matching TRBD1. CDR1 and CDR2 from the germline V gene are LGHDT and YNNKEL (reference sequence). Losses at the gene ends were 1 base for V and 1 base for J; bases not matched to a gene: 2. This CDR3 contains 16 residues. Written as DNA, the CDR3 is TGTGCCAGCAGCCAAGGGACAGGGGGCGAGAACACTGAAGCTTTCTTT. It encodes CASSQGTGGENTEAFF.

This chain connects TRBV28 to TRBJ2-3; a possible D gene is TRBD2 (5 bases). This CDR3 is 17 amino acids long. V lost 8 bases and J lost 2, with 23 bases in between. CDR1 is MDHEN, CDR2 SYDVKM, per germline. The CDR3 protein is CASSAHRRADYTDTQYF. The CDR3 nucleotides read TGTGCCAGCTCTGCCCACCGTAGGGCAGACTACACAGATACGCAGTATTTT. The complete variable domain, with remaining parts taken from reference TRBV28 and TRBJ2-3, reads DVKVTQSSRYLVKRTGEKVFLECVQDMDHENMFWYRQDPGLGLRLIYFSYDVKMKEKGDIPEGYSVSREKKERFSLILESASTNQTSMYLCASSAHRRADYTDTQYFGPGTRLTVL.

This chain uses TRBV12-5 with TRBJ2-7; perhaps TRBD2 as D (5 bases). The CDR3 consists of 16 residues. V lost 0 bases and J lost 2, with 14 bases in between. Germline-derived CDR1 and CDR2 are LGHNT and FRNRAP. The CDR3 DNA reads TGTGCTAGTGGTTTGGTACTGCGGAGGTACGCCTACGAGCAGTACTTC. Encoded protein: CASGLVLRRYAYEQYF.

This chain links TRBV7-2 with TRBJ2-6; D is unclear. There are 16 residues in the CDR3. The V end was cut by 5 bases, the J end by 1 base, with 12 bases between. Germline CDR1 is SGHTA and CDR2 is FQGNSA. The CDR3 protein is CASSRYMGSGANVLTF. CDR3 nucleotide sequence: TGTGCCAGCAGCAGATATATGGGGTCTGGGGCCAACGTCCTGACTTTC.

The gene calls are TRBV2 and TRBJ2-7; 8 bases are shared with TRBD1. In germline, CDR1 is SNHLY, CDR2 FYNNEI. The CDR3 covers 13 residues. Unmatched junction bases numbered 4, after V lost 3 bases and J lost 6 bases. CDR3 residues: CASSEVTGGEQYV. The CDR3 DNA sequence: TGTGCCAGCAGTGAGGTAACAGGGGGCGAGCAGTACGTC.

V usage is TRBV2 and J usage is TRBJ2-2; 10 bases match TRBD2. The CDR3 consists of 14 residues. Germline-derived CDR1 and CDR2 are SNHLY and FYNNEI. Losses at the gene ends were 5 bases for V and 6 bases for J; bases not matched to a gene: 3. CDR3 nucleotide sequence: TGTGCCAGCAGTAGCGGGGGGGTCCCCGGGGAGCTGTTTTTT. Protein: CASSSGGVPGELFF. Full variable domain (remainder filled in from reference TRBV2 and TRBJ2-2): EPEVTQTPSHQVTQMGQEVILRCVPISNHLYFYWYRQILGQKVEFLVSFYNNEISEKSEIFDDQFSVERPDGSNFTLKIRSTKLEDSAMYFCASSSGGVPGELFFGEGSRLTVL.

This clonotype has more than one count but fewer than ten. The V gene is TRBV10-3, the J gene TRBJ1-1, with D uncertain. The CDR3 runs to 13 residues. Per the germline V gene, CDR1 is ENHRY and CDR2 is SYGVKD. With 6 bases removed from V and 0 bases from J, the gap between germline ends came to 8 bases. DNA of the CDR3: TGTGCCATCAGGGTGGACGTGAACACTGAAGCTTTCTTT. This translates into CAIRVDVNTEAFF.

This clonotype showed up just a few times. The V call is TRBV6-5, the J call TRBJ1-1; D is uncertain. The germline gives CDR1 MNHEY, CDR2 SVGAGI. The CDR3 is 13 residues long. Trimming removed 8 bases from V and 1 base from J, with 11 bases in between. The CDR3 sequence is CASSYGTNTEAFF. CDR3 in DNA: TGTGCCAGCTCCTACGGTACGAACACTGAAGCTTTCTTT.

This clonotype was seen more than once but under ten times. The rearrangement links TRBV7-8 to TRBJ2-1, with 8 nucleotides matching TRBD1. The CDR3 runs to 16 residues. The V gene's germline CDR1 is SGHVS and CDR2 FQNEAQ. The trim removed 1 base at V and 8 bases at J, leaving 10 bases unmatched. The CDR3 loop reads CASSLGPTGVEYEQFF. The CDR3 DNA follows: TGTGCCAGCAGCTTAGGCCCGACAGGGGTTGAATATGAGCAGTTCTTC.

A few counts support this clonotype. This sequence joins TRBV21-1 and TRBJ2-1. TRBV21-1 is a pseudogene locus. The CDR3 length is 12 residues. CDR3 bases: TGTGCCAGCAGCACCCACCTCAATGAGCAGTTCTTC. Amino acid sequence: CASSTHLNEQFF.

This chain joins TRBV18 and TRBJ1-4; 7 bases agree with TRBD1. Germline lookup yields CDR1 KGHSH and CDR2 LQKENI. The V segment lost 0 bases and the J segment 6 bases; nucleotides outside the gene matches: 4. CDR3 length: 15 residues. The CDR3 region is CASSPPGTADEKLFF. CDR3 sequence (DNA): TGTGCCAGCTCACCACCCGGGACAGCCGATGAAAAACTGTTTTTT. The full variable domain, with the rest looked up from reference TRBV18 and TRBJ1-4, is NAGVMQNPRHLVRRRGQEARLRCSPMKGHSHVYWYRQLPEEGLKFMVYLQKENIIDESGMPKERFSAEFPKEGPSILRIQQVVRGDSAAYFCASSPPGTADEKLFFGSGTQLSVL.

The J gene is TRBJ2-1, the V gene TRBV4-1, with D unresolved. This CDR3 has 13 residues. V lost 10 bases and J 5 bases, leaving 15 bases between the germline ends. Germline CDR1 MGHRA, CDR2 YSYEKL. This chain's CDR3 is CATLGLSDNEQFF. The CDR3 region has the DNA TGCGCCACCCTTGGATTGAGTGACAATGAGCAGTTCTTC.

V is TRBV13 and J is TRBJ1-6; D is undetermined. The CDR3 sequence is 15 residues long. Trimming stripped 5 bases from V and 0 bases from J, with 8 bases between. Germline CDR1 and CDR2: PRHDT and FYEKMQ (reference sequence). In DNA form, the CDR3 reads TGTGCCAGCAGCGCGACGATCTCCTATAATTCACCCCTCCACTTT. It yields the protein CASSATISYNSPLHF. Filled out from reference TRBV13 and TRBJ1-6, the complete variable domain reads AAGVIQSPRHLIKEKRETATLKCYPIPRHDTVYWYQQGPGQDPQFLISFYEKMQSDKGSIPDRFSAQQFSDYHSELNMSSLELGDSALYFCASSATISYNSPLHFGNGTRLTVT.

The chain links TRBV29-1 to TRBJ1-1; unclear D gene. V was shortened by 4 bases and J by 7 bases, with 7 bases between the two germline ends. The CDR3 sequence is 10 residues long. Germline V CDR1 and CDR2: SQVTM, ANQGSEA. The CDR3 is CSVGVREAFF. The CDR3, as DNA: TGCAGCGTTGGAGTCCGTGAAGCTTTCTTT.

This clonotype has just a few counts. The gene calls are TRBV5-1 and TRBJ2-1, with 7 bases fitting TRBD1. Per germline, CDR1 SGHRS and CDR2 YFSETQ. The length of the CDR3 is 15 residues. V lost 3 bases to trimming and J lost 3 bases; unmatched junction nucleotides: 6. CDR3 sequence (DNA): TGCGCCAGCAGCTCGCCCCGGGACAGCTACAATGAGCAGTTCTTC. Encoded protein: CASSSPRDSYNEQFF.

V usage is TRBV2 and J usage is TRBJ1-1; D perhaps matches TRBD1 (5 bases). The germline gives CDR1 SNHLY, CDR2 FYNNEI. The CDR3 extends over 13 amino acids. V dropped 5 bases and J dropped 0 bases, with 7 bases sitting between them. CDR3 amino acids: CASSMTVNTEAFF. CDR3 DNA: TGTGCCAGCAGTATGACAGTGAACACTGAAGCTTTCTTT.

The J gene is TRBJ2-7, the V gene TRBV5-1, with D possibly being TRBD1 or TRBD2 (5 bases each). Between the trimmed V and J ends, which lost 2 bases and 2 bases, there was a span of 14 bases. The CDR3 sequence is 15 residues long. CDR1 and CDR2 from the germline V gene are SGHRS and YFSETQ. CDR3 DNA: TGCGCCAGCAGCTTCTCCTCAAGAGGGGCCTACGAGCAGTACTTC. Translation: CASSFSSRGAYEQYF.

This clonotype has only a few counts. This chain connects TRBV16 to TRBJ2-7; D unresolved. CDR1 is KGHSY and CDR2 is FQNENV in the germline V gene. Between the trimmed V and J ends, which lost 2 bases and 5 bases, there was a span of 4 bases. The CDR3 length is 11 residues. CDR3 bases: TGTGCCAGCAGCCAAGGGAACGAGCAGTACGTC. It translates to CASSQGNEQYV.

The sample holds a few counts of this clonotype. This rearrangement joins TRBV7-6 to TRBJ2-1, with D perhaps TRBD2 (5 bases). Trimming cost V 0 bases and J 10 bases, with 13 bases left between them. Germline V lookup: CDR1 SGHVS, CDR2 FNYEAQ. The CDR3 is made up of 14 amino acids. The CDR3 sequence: CASSLALSGREQFF. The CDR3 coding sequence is TGTGCCAGCAGCTTAGCGCTGTCGGGGAGAGAGCAGTTCTTC.

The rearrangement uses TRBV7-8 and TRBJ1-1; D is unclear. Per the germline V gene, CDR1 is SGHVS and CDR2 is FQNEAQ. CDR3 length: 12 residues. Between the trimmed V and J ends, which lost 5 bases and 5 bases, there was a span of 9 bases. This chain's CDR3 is CASSRGRTEAFF. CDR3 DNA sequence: TGTGCCAGCAGCCGAGGAAGGACTGAAGCTTTCTTT. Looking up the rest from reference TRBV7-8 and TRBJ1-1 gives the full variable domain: GAGVSQSPRYKVAKRGQDVALRCDPISGHVSLFWYQQALGQGPEFLTYFQNEAQLDKSGLPSDRFFAERPEGSVSTLKIQRTQQEDSAVYLCASSRGRTEAFFGQGTRLTVV.

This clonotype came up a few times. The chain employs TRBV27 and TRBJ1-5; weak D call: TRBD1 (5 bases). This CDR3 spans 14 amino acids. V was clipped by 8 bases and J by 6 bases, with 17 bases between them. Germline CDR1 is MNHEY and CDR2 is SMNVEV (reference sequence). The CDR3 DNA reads TGTGCCAGCGGCGAGGGGATTCGCAGTCAGCCCCAGCATTTT. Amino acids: CASGEGIRSQPQHF.

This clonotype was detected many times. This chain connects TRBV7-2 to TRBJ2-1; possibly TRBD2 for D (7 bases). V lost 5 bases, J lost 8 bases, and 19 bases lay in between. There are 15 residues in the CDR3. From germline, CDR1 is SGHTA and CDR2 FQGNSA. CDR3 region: CASSLGGAGWYEQFF. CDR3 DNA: TGTGCCAGCAGCCTGGGGGGGGCCGGGTGGTATGAGCAGTTCTTC.

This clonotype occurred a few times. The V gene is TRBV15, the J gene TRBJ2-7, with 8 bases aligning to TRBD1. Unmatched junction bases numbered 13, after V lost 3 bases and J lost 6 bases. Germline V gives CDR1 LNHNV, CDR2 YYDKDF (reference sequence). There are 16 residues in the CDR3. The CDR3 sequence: CATSRRPGQVDSEQYF. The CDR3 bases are TGTGCCACCAGCAGGAGACCGGGACAGGTGGACTCCGAGCAGTACTTC.

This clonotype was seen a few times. The CDR3 here is CASSAGGTNSPLHF. DNA of the CDR3: TGTGCCAGCAGTGCAGGGGGCACTAATTCACCCCTCCACTTT. The chain recombines TRBV2 with TRBJ1-6; 8 bases map to TRBD1. The CDR3 runs to 14 residues. Losses at the gene ends were 4 bases for V and 6 bases for J; bases not matched to a gene: 2. CDR1 and CDR2 from the germline V gene are SNHLY and FYNNEI.

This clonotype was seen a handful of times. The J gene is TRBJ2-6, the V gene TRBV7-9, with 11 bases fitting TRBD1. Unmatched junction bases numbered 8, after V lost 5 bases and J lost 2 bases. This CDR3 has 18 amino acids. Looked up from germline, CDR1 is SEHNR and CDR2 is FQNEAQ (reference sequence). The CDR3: CASSGRDRGNPGANVLTF. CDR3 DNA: TGTGCCAGCAGCGGAAGGGACAGGGGGAACCCTGGGGCCAACGTCCTGACTTTC.

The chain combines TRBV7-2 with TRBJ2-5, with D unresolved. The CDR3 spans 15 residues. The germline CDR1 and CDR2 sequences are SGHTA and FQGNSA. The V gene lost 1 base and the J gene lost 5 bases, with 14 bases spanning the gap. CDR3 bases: TGTGCCAGCAGCTTAGGGCTGCCTTATGTGGAGACCCAGTACTTC. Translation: CASSLGLPYVETQYF.

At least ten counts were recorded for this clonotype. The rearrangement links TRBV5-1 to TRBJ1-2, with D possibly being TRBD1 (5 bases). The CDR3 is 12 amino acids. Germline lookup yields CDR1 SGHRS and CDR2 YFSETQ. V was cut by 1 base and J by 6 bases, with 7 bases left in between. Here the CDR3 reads CASSLRGDGYTF. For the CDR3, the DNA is TGCGCCAGCAGCTTGCGGGGGGATGGCTACACCTTC. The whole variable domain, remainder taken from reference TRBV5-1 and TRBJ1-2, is KAGVTQTPRYLIKTRGQQVTLSCSPISGHRSVSWYQQTPGQGLQFLFEYFSETQRNKGNFPGRFSGRQFSNSRSEMNVSTLELGDSALYLCASSLRGDGYTFGSGTRLTVV.

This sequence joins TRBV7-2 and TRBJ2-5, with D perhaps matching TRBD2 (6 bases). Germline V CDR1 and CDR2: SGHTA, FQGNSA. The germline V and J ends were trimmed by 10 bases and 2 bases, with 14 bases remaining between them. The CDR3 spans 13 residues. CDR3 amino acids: CATRRGSQETQYF. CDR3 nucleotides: TGTGCCACCCGGCGGGGTAGTCAAGAGACCCAGTACTTC.